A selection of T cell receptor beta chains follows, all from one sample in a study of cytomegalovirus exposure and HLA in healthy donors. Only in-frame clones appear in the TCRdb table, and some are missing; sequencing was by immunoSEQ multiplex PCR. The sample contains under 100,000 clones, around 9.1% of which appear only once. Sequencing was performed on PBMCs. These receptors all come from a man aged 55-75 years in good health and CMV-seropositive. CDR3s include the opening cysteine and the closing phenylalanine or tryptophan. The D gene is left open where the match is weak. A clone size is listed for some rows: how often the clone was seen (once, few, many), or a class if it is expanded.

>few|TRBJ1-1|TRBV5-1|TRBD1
CASSQDRANTEAFF
TGCGCCAGCAGTCAGGACAGGGCGAACACTGAAGCTTTCTTT
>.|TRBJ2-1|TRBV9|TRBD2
CASSATSGRSSYNEQFF
TGTGCCAGCAGCGCCACTAGCGGGCGGAGCTCCTACAATGAGCAGTTCTTC
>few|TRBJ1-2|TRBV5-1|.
CASSTPGAEELYGYTF
TGCGCCAGCAGCACCCCGGGTGCGGAGGAACTGTATGGCTACACCTTC
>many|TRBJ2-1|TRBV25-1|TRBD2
CASSPSGGPYNEQFF
TGTGCCAGCAGTCCTAGCGGGGGTCCCTACAATGAGCAGTTCTTC
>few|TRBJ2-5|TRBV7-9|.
CASSPPVETQYF
TGTGCCAGCAGCCCACCGGTAGAGACCCAGTACTTC
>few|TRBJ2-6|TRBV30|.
CAWARSIFSGANVLTF
TGTGCCTGGGCCCGGAGCATTTTCTCTGGGGCCAACGTCCTGACTTTC
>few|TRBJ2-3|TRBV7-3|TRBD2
CASSLEAGYNTQYF
TGTGCCAGCAGCTTAGAAGCGGGATACAATACGCAGTATTTT
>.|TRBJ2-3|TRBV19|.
CASSISRYTDTQYF
TGTGCCAGTAGTATTAGCCGTTACACAGATACGCAGTATTTT
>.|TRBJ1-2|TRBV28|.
CASSPGGYYGYTF
TGTGCCAGCAGTCCAGGAGGGTACTATGGCTACACCTTC
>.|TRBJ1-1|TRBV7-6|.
CASSAQGTNTEAFF
TGTGCCAGCAGCGCACAGGGCACGAACACTGAAGCTTTCTTT
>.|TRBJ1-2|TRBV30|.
CAWSSGGDGYTF
TGTGCCTGGAGTTCGGGGGGGGACGGCTACACCTTC
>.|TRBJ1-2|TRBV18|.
CASSGDSEDYGYTF
TGTGCCAGCTCCGGGGACTCCGAGGACTATGGCTACACCTTC
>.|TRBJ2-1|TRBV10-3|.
CAISENRNEQFF
TGTGCCATCAGTGAAAATCGGAATGAGCAGTTCTTC
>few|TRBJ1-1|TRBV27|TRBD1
CASSLGQGKTEAFF
TGTGCCAGCAGTTTGGGACAGGGTAAGACTGAAGCTTTCTTT
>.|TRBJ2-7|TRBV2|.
CASTPTQGTYEQYF
TGTGCCAGCACCCCCACCCAGGGAACCTACGAGCAGTACTTC
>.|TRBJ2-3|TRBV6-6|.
CASSFAQGDTQYF
TGTGCCAGCAGTTTTGCACAGGGAGATACGCAGTATTTT
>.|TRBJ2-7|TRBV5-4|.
CATYDGPSSYEQYF
TGTGCCACCTACGATGGGCCAAGCTCCTACGAGCAGTACTTC
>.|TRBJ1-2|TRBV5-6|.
CASSLGDAARSNYGYTF
TGTGCCAGCAGCCTGGGAGATGCAGCCAGGTCCAACTATGGCTACACCTTC
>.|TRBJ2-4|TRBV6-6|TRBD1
CASTAGQGPNIQYF
TGTGCCAGTACGGCGGGACAGGGGCCAAACATTCAGTACTTC
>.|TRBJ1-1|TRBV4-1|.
CASSQNFNGNTEAFF
TGCGCCAGCAGCCAAAATTTTAACGGGAACACTGAAGCTTTCTTT
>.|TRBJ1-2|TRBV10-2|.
CASSDRVGYTF
TGCGCCAGCAGTGACAGGGTTGGCTACACCTTC
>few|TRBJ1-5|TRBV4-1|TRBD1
CASSQEGQGSNQPQHF
TGCGCCAGCAGCCAAGAGGGACAGGGGAGCAATCAGCCCCAGCATTTT
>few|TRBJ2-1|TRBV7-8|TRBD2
CASSLAGLAGGNEQFF
TGTGCCAGCAGCTTAGCGGGACTAGCGGGAGGGAATGAGCAGTTCTTC
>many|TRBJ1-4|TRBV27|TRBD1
CASSPRAGGLTNEKLFF
TGTGCCAGCAGTCCCCGGGCAGGGGGGCTGACTAATGAAAAACTGTTTTTT
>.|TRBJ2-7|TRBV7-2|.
CASSLARGTYEQYF
TGTGCCAGCAGCTTAGCGCGGGGTACCTACGAGCAGTACTTC
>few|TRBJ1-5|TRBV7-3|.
CASSLKPGQPQHF
TGTGCCAGCAGCTTAAAACCGGGTCAGCCCCAGCATTTT
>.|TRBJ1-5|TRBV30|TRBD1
CAWSVQQGENQPQHF
TGTGCCTGGAGTGTACAACAGGGGGAAAATCAGCCCCAGCATTTT
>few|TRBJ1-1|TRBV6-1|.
CASSPRESRNTEAFF
TGTGCCAGCAGTCCCCGGGAAAGCAGGAACACTGAAGCTTTCTTT
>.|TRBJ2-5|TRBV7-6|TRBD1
CASSPRGQGGETQYF
TGTGCCAGCAGCCCCCGAGGACAGGGGGGGGAGACCCAGTACTTC
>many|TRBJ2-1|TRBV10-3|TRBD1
CAISDNRGKDNEQFF
TGTGCCATCAGTGACAACAGGGGAAAAGACAATGAGCAGTTCTTC
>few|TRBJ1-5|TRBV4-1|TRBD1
CASSQPTGNNQPQHF
TGCGCCAGCAGCCAACCGACAGGGAATAATCAGCCCCAGCATTTT
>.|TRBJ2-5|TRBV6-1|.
CASRVTEQEAPYF
TGTGCCAGCAGGGTGACTGAACAAGAGGCCCCGTACTTC
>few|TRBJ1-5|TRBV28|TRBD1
CASREQGEGQPQHF
TGTGCCAGCAGAGAACAGGGGGAGGGTCAGCCCCAGCATTTT
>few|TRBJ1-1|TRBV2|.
CASSELGGSEAFF
TGTGCCAGCAGTGAACTGGGCGGGTCTGAAGCTTTCTTT
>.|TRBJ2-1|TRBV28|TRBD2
CASSRIAGSNEQFF
TGTGCCAGCAGTAGGATAGCGGGCTCCAATGAGCAGTTCTTC
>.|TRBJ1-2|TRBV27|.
CASSLNPPTGGFYGYTF
TGTGCCAGCAGCCTAAACCCCCCGACAGGTGGATTCTATGGCTACACCTTC
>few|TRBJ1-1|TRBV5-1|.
CASSLEVAGPAFF
TGCGCCAGCAGCTTGGAGGTAGCTGGCCCAGCTTTCTTT
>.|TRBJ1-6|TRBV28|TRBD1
CASSFPGQGAQSPLHF
TGTGCCAGCAGTTTTCCGGGACAGGGGGCTCAGTCACCCCTCCACTTT
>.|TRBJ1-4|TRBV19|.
CASSIQAIGEKLFF
TGTGCCAGTAGTATCCAGGCAATAGGAGAAAAACTGTTTTTT
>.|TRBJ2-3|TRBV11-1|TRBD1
CASSPGTGGTDTQYF
TGTGCCAGCAGCCCAGGGACAGGGGGCACAGATACGCAGTATTTT
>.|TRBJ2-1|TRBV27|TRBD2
CASSTGTPGGSFF
TGTGCCAGCAGCACCGGGACCCCGGGGGGTAGTTTCTTC
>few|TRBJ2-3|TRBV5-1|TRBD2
CASSPGRRAGGTDTQYF
TGCGCCAGCAGCCCGGGCCGAAGAGCGGGGGGCACAGATACGCAGTATTTT